These 11 T cell receptor beta chains were sequenced from one sample in a study of blood T cell repertoires in COVID-19 (dated by TCRdb to about 2020). Library preparation used the immunoSEQ multiplex PCR assay. TCRdb carries this immuneACCESS record with in-frame sequences only. Its versions omit some clonotypes, under half of them owing to an unresolved V gene in the studies checked, with the rest unexplained. The sample table shows 250,000 to 300,000 clones, and around 90% are seen once. Of the sample, around 2.1% is held by the ten largest clones. Specimen: peripheral blood. The receptors were gathered from a man aged 45-65 years with acute or convalescent COVID-19.

This clone was recorded many times. The chain combines TRBV7-8 with TRBJ1-1; D is unresolved. This CDR3 region has 15 residues. Germline loops: CDR1 SGHVS, CDR2 FQNEAQ. Trimming took 3 bases from V and 2 from J, leaving 13 bases between them. The CDR3 nucleotides are TGTGCCAGCAGCTTGGCACTAGGAGGAAACACTGAAGCTTTCTTT. The encoded protein is CASSLALGGNTEAFF.

The chain employs TRBV10-3 and TRBJ1-1; D is undetermined. V was trimmed by 8 bases and J by 3 bases, leaving 10 bases between them. The germline CDR1 and CDR2 sequences are ENHRY and SYGVKD. CDR3 length equals 12 residues. CDR3 residues: CAIRGEYTEAFF. The CDR3 DNA reads as TGTGCCATCCGCGGGGAATACACTGAAGCTTTCTTT.

The chain is built from TRBV9 and TRBJ1-5; 9 nucleotides align to TRBD1. After removal of 4 bases from V and 9 bases from J, the junction contained 17 bases not matched to a gene. The V gene's germline CDR1 is SGDLS and CDR2 YYNGEE. This CDR3 has 17 residues. CDR3 amino acids: CASSPGWDRATQGPQHF. In nucleotides, the CDR3 is TGTGCCAGCAGCCCCGGTTGGGACAGGGCCACCCAGGGGCCCCAGCATTTT.

The V gene is TRBV6-4, the J gene TRBJ1-1; 7 bases are a match to TRBD1. Unmatched junction bases numbered 3, after V lost 2 bases and J lost 9 bases. The V gene's germline CDR1 is MRHNA and CDR2 SNTAGT. The CDR3 length is 12 residues. The DNA for the CDR3 is TGTGCCAGCAGTGACCCGAGGGGGCAAGCTTTCTTT. Amino acids: CASSDPRGQAFF.

This sequence joins TRBV7-2 and TRBJ1-2; tentatively, D is TRBD1 (5 bases). This CDR3 contains 14 residues. From germline, CDR1 is SGHTA and CDR2 FQGNSA. Trimming took 5 bases from V and 4 from J, leaving 14 bases between them. Here the CDR3 reads CASSSLGAIYGYTF. The CDR3, as DNA: TGTGCCAGCAGCAGCCTAGGGGCCATCTATGGCTACACCTTC.

The chain links TRBV6-1 to TRBJ1-5; 7 nucleotides match TRBD1. The germline V gene has CDR1 MNHNS and CDR2 SASEGT. The CDR3 contains 14 residues. V lost 5 bases and J lost 5; bases outside the gene matches: 6. The CDR3 is CASSYGDSYQPQHF. The CDR3 DNA sequence: TGTGCCAGCAGTTATGGGGACAGTTATCAGCCCCAGCATTTT.

The V and J genes are TRBV5-4 and TRBJ2-3; no reliable D call. CDR3 size: 12 residues. V lost 5 bases to trimming and J lost 1 base, with 5 bases between them. Germline values: CDR1 SGHNT, CDR2 YYREEE (reference sequence). DNA for the CDR3: TGTGCCAGCAGTACGGGCACAGATACGCAGTATTTT. As protein: CASSTGTDTQYF. Using reference TRBV5-4 and TRBJ2-3 for the parts outside the CDR3, the full variable domain is ETGVTQSPTHLIKTRGQQVTLRCSSQSGHNTVSWYQQALGQGPQFIFQYYREEENGRGNFPPRFSGLQFPNYSSELNVNALELDDSALYLCASSTGTDTQYFGPGTRLTVL.

The CDR3 DNA is TGTGCCAGCAGCTTAAGTGCGGGCACAGATACGCAGTATTTT. This gives the protein CASSLSAGTDTQYF. J is TRBJ2-3 and V is TRBV7-3; no reliable D call. Germline V lookup: CDR1 SGHTA, CDR2 FQGTGA. The V and J ends lost 1 base and 1 base respectively, with 6 bases between them. CDR3 length: 14 amino acids.

The gene calls are TRBV3-1 (or the pseudogene TRBV3-2) and TRBJ2-7, with TRBD1 identical over 9 bases. The V segment lost 8 bases and the J segment 4 bases; nucleotides outside the gene matches: 6. The CDR3 runs 13 residues. CDR1 and CDR2 (germline): LGHDT, YNNKEL (reference sequence). CDR3 loop: CASAGTGSYEQYF. CDR3 coding DNA: TGTGCCAGCGCCGGGACAGGGTCTTACGAGCAGTACTTC.

This clone appeared a single time. The chain carries TRBV18 and TRBJ2-2, with D possibly TRBD1 on 5 matching bases. Per the germline V gene, CDR1 is KGHSH and CDR2 is LQKENI. This CDR3 has 18 residues. V was clipped by 3 bases and J by 6 bases, with 23 bases between them. The CDR3 DNA is TGTGCCAGCTCACCGGATCAGGGTAGGGCAACCGGCGCCGGGGAGCTGTTTTTT. This sequence encodes CASSPDQGRATGAGELFF.

This clone was detected a few times. V gene TRBV19 combines with J gene TRBJ1-5; D may be TRBD1 (5 bases). Germline V gene sequence: CDR1 LNHDA, CDR2 SQIVND (reference sequence). The CDR3 contains 17 residues. V lost 1 base and J 0 bases, leaving 13 bases between the germline ends. CDR3 coding DNA: TGTGCCAGTAGTATAGGGGGACTGTCGCGTAGCAATCAGCCCCAGCATTTT. Protein product: CASSIGGLSRSNQPQHF.